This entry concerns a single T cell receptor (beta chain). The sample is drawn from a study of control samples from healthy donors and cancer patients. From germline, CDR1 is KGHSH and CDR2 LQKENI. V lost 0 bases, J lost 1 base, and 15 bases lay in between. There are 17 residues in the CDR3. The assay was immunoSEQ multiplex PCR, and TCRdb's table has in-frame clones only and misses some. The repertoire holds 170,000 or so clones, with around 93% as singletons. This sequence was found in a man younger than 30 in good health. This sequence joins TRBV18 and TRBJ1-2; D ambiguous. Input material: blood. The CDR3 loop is CASSPPGTTEFNYGYTF. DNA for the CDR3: TGTGCCAGCTCACCACCGGGAACCACCGAATTTAACTATGGCTACACCTTC.